This TCR beta chain appears in the sequencing data of a study of shared clonotypes between healthy human individuals. Study-wide background: Donor composition was a couple of women and three men, aged 18 to 49. Study observations and caveats: A reduction in generation probabilities was seen for non-shared clonotypes relative to those shared by all four donors. In several donors, approximately 5% of naive CD4 clonotypes appeared in common.

As regards this clone: Its antigen is not known.

The CDR3 spans 15 residues. Trimming took 8 bases from V and 0 from J, leaving 16 bases between them. Germline V gene sequence: CDR1 SNHLY, CDR2 FYNNEI. The study separated CD4+ cells into CD45RA+ naive and CD45RA-negative memory subsets. TCRdb's copy holds only in-frame clones and misses some; the assay was immunoSEQ multiplex PCR. The sample holds approximately 2.5 million clones, 80% to 95% seen once. Sequenced input: naive CD4+ T cells from PBMCs. Indicated subset: CD45RA+ positively selected. The rearrangement uses TRBV2 and TRBJ2-5, with D possibly TRBD2 on 5 matching bases. The receptor's source is a man in his late teens or twenties in good health. Some clones in this sample may be carry-over from other donors' samples. CDR3 nucleotide sequence: TGTGCCAGCCGCGTGAGGGAAATGTACCAAGAGACCCAGTACTTC. Protein: CASRVREMYQETQYF.